The 19 T cell receptor beta chains reported below all come from one sample, sequenced in a study of blood T cell repertoires in COVID-19. TCRdb's copy holds only in-frame clones and misses some; the assay was immunoSEQ multiplex PCR. The table shows roughly 400,000 clones, with 87% occurring only once. Sequenced: PBMCs or T cells enriched from blood (not recorded which). The receptor source for this set is a woman aged 50 to 60 who had recovered from COVID-19.

The chain is built from TRBV7-8 and TRBJ2-2; TRBD2 matches at 8 bases. CDR3 length equals 17 residues. In germline, CDR1 is SGHVS, CDR2 FQNEAQ. V lost 2 bases to trimming and J lost 3 bases; unmatched junction nucleotides: 8. CDR3 in DNA: TGTGCCAGCAGCTTACTGGGACGGGGGGGCCACACCGGGGAGCTGTTTTTT. It codes for CASSLLGRGGHTGELFF.

Comments on this clone: The sample contains more than one DNA sequence encoding this CDR3. The gene calls are TRBV14 and TRBJ1-1; tentative D call: TRBD1 (6 bases). This CDR3 comprises 13 residues. Germline CDR1 is SGHDN and CDR2 is FVKESK. V lost 0 bases, J lost 5 bases, and 7 bases lay in between. CDR3 in amino acids: CASSQDRGTEAFF. CDR3 nucleotides: TGTGCCAGCAGCCAAGACAGGGGAACTGAAGCTTTCTTT.

This clone was counted a single time. This specimen includes other DNA sequences encoding the same CDR3. The chain joins TRBV19 to TRBJ1-1, with a tentative D call TRBD1 (5 bases). This CDR3 is built from 13 residues. Trimming removed 2 bases at V and 5 bases at J, with 9 bases between. Germline V gene sequence: CDR1 LNHDA, CDR2 SQIVND (reference sequence). In nucleotides, the CDR3 is TGTGCCAGTAGTATACCCCGGGGGACTGAAGCTTTCTTT. Amino acids: CASSIPRGTEAFF. The entire variable domain, with the rest obtained from reference TRBV19 and TRBJ1-1, is as follows: DGGITQSPKYLFRKEGQNVTLSCEQNLNHDAMYWYRQDPGQGLRLIYYSQIVNDFQKGDIAEGYSVSREKKESFPLTVTSAQKNPTAFYLCASSIPRGTEAFFGQGTRLTVV.

CDR3 amino acids: CASSSIRGPLSYNEQFF. For the CDR3, the DNA is TGTGCCAGCAGTTCTATCAGGGGGCCCCTCTCCTACAATGAGCAGTTCTTC. The chain is built from TRBV7-9 and TRBJ2-1; TRBD1 agrees at 8 bases. V dropped 6 bases and J dropped 0; count of bases not matched to a gene: 10. The V gene's germline CDR1 is SEHNR and CDR2 FQNEAQ (reference sequence). This CDR3 contains 17 residues.

The CDR3 region is CASSLTRVRGEKLFF. The CDR3 region has the DNA TGCGCCAGCAGCCTGACCAGGGTGCGGGGCGAAAAACTGTTTTTT. The chain recombines TRBV4-3 with TRBJ1-4, with D tentatively TRBD1 (5 bases). The CDR3 is 15 amino acids. Looked up from germline, CDR1 is LGHNA and CDR2 is YSLEER. V was cut by 4 bases and J by 8 bases, with 17 bases left in between.

V usage is TRBV6-2 or TRBV6-3 and J usage is TRBJ1-2, with a possible D match to TRBD1 (6 bases). The germline CDR1 and CDR2 sequences are MNHEY and SVGEGT. The CDR3 length is 14 residues. The V end was cut by 2 bases, the J end by 5 bases, with 12 bases between. CDR3 residues: CASSYGDTSYGYTF. CDR3 DNA: TGTGCCAGCAGTTACGGGGACACCTCATATGGCTACACCTTC.

V gene TRBV29-1 combines with J gene TRBJ1-1; D is undetermined. This CDR3 is 14 amino acids long. V lost 6 bases, J lost 3 bases, and 17 bases lay in between. In germline, CDR1 is SQVTM, CDR2 ANQGSEA. CDR3 coding DNA: TGCAGCGTGACAACCAGGTACGCTTACACTGAAGCTTTCTTT. Residues: CSVTTRYAYTEAFF.

The rearrangement links TRBV3-1 (or the pseudogene TRBV3-2) to TRBJ1-5; D is possibly TRBD1 (6 bases). This CDR3 comprises 13 residues. V lost 0 bases to trimming and J lost 9 bases, with 9 bases between them. The germline V gene encodes CDR1 LGHDT and CDR2 YNNKEL (reference sequence). The CDR3 coding sequence is TGTGCCAGCAGCCAAGAACAGGGTTCGCCCCAGCATTTT. Its protein is CASSQEQGSPQHF.

The chain links TRBV6-5 to TRBJ1-6; possibly TRBD1 for D (6 bases). Germline CDR1 MNHEY, CDR2 SVGAGI. This CDR3 has 16 amino acids. V dropped 4 bases and J dropped 7 bases, with 17 bases sitting between them. CDR3 sequence: CASSSPSGQRNSPLHF. CDR3 sequence (DNA): TGTGCCAGCAGTTCCCCTAGTGGACAGCGAAATTCACCCCTCCACTTT.

The chain couples TRBV25-1 to TRBJ2-1; the D gene is possibly TRBD2 (6 bases). V lost 10 bases, J lost 9 bases, and 22 bases lay in between. Per the germline V gene, CDR1 is MGHDK and CDR2 is SYGVNS. The CDR3 loop spans 14 amino acids. CDR3 DNA: TGTGCCACCCGAAGCGGGCACCCCGGATTTGAGCAGTTCTTC. As protein: CATRSGHPGFEQFF.

V is TRBV15 and J is TRBJ1-5, with 7 bases aligning to TRBD1. The CDR3 covers 15 residues. Per the germline V gene, CDR1 is LNHNV and CDR2 is YYDKDF (reference sequence). The J segment lost 4 bases and the V segment lost 5 bases, leaving 8 bases of the junction unmatched. The CDR3 sequence is CATSDNGQVNQPQHF. The CDR3 region has the DNA TGTGCCACCAGCGATAATGGACAGGTAAATCAGCCCCAGCATTTT. The full variable domain, completed using reference TRBV15 and TRBJ1-5, is DAMVIQNPRYQVTQFGKPVTLSCSQTLNHNVMYWYQQKSSQAPKLLFHYYDKDFNNEADTPDNFQSRRPNTSFCFLDIRSPGLGDTAMYLCATSDNGQVNQPQHFGDGTRLSIL.

The J gene is TRBJ2-7, the V gene TRBV11-3; D not resolved. Trimming cost V 2 bases and J 7 bases, with 9 bases left between them. The germline V gene encodes CDR1 SGHNT and CDR2 YENEEA. The CDR3 extends over 12 amino acids. CDR3 in DNA: TGTGCCAGCAGCTTATCAGGTGTAGAGCAGTACTTC. It codes for CASSLSGVEQYF.

The V gene is TRBV7-9, the J gene TRBJ2-2; tentatively, D is TRBD2 (5 bases). V was shortened by 5 bases and J by 7 bases, with 17 bases between the two germline ends. CDR1 is SEHNR and CDR2 is FQNEAQ in the germline V gene (reference sequence). This CDR3 is 15 amino acids long. The CDR3, as DNA: TGTGCCAGCAGCGAAGGAGCGGCGGGCCACGGGGAGCTGTTTTTT. It yields the protein CASSEGAAGHGELFF.

V and J are TRBV9 and TRBJ1-6, with 8 bases lining up with TRBD1. V lost 0 bases, J lost 9 bases, and 5 bases stayed unmatched. This CDR3 comprises 15 residues. Looked up from germline, CDR1 is SGDLS and CDR2 is YYNGEE. In nucleotides, the CDR3 is TGTGCCAGCAGCGTAGGTCAGGGGGCAGGTTCACCCCTCCACTTT. It codes for CASSVGQGAGSPLHF.

This sequence joins TRBV7-9 and TRBJ2-7, with D tentatively TRBD1 (5 bases). Germline values: CDR1 SEHNR, CDR2 FQNEAQ (reference sequence). This CDR3 comprises 12 residues. V lost 5 bases, J lost 6 bases, and 11 bases lay in between. DNA for the CDR3: TGTGCCAGCAGCCCCAGGGTTGGCGAGCAGTACTTC. Translated, it gives CASSPRVGEQYF.

This chain links TRBV10-2 with TRBJ1-1; D gene unclear. Germline loops: CDR1 WSHSY, CDR2 SAAADI. This CDR3 comprises 13 residues. The V gene lost 7 bases and the J gene lost 7 bases, with 16 bases spanning the gap. CDR3 in amino acids: CASTSGHGNEAFF. Written as DNA, the CDR3 is TGCGCCAGCACTTCGGGCCACGGGAATGAAGCTTTCTTT.

V is TRBV10-2 and J is TRBJ2-7; 8 bases are shared with TRBD1. The CDR3 consists of 13 residues. V trimming: 0 bases; J trimming: 5 bases; junction bases outside the gene matches: 0. Germline loops: CDR1 WSHSY, CDR2 SAAADI. In nucleotides, the CDR3 is TGCGCCAGCAGTGAGTCGACAGGGGACGAGCAGTACTTC. Translating gives CASSESTGDEQYF.

This rearrangement joins TRBV10-3 to TRBJ1-1; a possible D gene is TRBD1 (5 bases). Trimming pared 5 bases from V and 5 bases from J, leaving 9 bases between. The germline V gene encodes CDR1 ENHRY and CDR2 SYGVKD. The CDR3 runs 12 residues. The CDR3 loop is CAISPQGTEAFF. In nucleotides, the CDR3 is TGTGCCATCAGTCCCCAGGGTACTGAAGCTTTCTTT.

This clone was seen a few times. The chain uses TRBV18 and TRBJ2-3; D remains ambiguous. Trimming removed 4 bases from V and 5 bases from J, with 13 bases in between. CDR3 length: 14 amino acids. Germline-derived CDR1 and CDR2 are KGHSH and LQKENI. The CDR3 region is CASSLDLGGDTQYF. DNA of the CDR3: TGTGCCAGCTCACTTGACTTAGGTGGAGATACGCAGTATTTT.